Included here is one T cell receptor beta chain sequence, with context. This CDR3 is built from 15 residues. CDR1 is SGHNT, CDR2 YYREEE, per germline (reference sequence). The V gene end was trimmed by 3 bases and the J gene end by 5 bases; junction bases not matched to a gene: 6. TCRdb called the RT-PCR reads again in MiXCR, with one record for every CDR3 protein. Of tens of thousands of distinct CDR3 sequences in the sample, 4.5% to 5% were seen once. The data were taken from a study of patients and donors after allogeneic stem cell transplantation. The chain combines TRBV5-4 with TRBJ2-2; 8 bases fit TRBD1. This TCR was recovered from a human donor who was either an allogeneic HSCT recipient or a stem cell or donor lymphocyte infusion donor (not recorded which). It is not recorded whose cells these are; they may come from a transplant donor. Sequences were obtained from blood, either unsorted or a sorted T cell fraction (not recorded which). The CDR3 reads CASSWAGGATGELFF. As DNA, the CDR3 is TGTGCCAGCAGCTGGGCAGGGGGCGCAACCGGGGAGCTGTTTTTT.